This TCR beta chain comes out of a study of blood T cell repertoires in COVID-19. Study details: Sources were T cells, B-cell-depleted T cells, or PBMCs; the material itself was cDNA or gDNA.

During active infection, Seattle patients enrolled and were then monitored through disease. Trimming removed 8 bases at V and 4 bases at J, with 11 bases between. Germline values: CDR1 MNHEY, CDR2 SVGAGI. This CDR3 has 12 amino acids. Profiled with immunoSEQ multiplex PCR; TCRdb holds only in-frame clones, not every one. The sample includes a few hundred thousand clones, about 91% of them seen just once. This receptor was obtained from a woman aged 45-59 years with COVID-19, enrolled during active disease. What was sequenced was peripheral blood. The chain uses TRBV6-5 and TRBJ1-1, with D tentatively TRBD1 (5 bases). CDR3 amino acids: CASSGGSTEAFF. The CDR3 nucleotides read TGTGCCAGCTCCGGGGGGTCCACTGAAGCTTTCTTT.